The clone carrying this T cell receptor beta chain came up a few times. The antigen is undetermined. The data originate from a study of T-cell memory formation after mild COVID-19. Study background: In these data, TCR clusters were largely donor specific. Findings of the study overall: CD4/CD8 balance characterized clones contracting day 15 to 85, and CD4+ skew characterized later expanders.

5'RACE with constant-segment primers yielded barcoded, UMI-tagged TCR alpha and TCR beta cDNA libraries. TCRdb re-derived calls from the 5' RACE reads in MiXCR, one entry per CDR3 protein. This table has about 400,000 distinct CDR3 sequences, about 24% appearing once. The ends were cut back, 5 bases at V and 8 bases at J, with 18 bases in the middle. Germline V gives CDR1 SGHTA, CDR2 FQGNSA. The CDR3 runs to 14 residues. The receptor's source is an adult woman who had mild COVID-19 (a few samples of this study predate the infection). Cell type and time point are not known. The material sequenced was PBMCs or a T cell subset sorted from them (not recorded which). The chain combines TRBV7-2 with TRBJ1-2; D gene uncertain. CDR3 amino acids: CASSRDVAGGGYTF. CDR3 sequence (DNA): TGTGCCAGCAGCCGAGACGTGGCGGGTGGAGGCTACACCTTC.